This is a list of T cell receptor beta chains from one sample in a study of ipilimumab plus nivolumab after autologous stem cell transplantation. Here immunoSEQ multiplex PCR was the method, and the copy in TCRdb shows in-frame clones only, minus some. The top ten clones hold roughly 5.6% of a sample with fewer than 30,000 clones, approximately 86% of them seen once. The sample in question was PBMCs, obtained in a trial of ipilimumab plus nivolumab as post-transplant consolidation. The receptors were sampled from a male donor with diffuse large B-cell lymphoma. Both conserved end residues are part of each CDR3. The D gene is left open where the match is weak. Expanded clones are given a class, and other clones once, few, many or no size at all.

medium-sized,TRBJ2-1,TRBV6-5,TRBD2,TGTGCCAGCAGTTACGGCGGGGGGGCTGGCAATGAGCAGTTCTTC,CASSYGGGAGNEQFF
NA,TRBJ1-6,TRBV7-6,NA,TGTGCCAGCAGCTTATATGGTGAAGGGAATTCACCCCTCCACTTT,CASSLYGEGNSPLHF
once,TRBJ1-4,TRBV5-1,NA,TGCGCCAGCAGCGGGGGAGGGTCCGGAGAAAAACTGTTTTTT,CASSGGGSGEKLFF
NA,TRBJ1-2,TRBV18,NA,TGTGCCAGCTCACCGGCCAGGGATGGCTATGGCTACACCTTC,CASSPARDGYGYTF
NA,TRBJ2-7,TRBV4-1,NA,TGCGCCAGCAGCCGAGGCGGCGGGGACTTCTACGAGCAGTACTTC,CASSRGGGDFYEQYF
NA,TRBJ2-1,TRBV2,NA,TGTGCCAGCAAGTCTAAGGGAGTTCCAGTTGAGCAGTTCTTC,CASKSKGVPVEQFF
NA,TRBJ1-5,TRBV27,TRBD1,TGTGCCAGCAGTTGGGGACAGGGGCTCAATCAGCCCCAGCATTTT,CASSWGQGLNQPQHF
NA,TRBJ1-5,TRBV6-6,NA,TGTGCCAGCAGTTACTCGGGGGGGGACCAGCCCCAGCATTTT,CASSYSGGDQPQHF
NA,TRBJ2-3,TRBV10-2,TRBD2,TGCGCCAGCAGTGATTTAGCGGGGGGGAACACAGATACGCAGTATTTT,CASSDLAGGNTDTQYF
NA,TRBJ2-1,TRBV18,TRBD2,TGTGCCAGCTCACCACTGGGTAGCGGGGGTCACAATGAGCAGTTCTTC,CASSPLGSGGHNEQFF
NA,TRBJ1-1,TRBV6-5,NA,TGTGCCAGCAGTTCCTACAGGGTCGGCACTGAAGCTTTCTTT,CASSSYRVGTEAFF
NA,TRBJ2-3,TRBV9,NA,TGTGCCAGCAGCGTAGATGAGGGCTGGACAGATACGCAGTATTTT,CASSVDEGWTDTQYF
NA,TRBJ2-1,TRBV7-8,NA,TGTGCCAGCAGCTCTGACACGACTACCTACAATGAGCAGTTCTTC,CASSSDTTTYNEQFF
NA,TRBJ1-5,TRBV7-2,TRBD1,TGTGCCAGCAGCTTAGCAGGGGGCGCCAATCAGCCCCAGCATTTT,CASSLAGGANQPQHF
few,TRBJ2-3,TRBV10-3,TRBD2,TGTGCCATCAGGGATCCTGGACTAGCGGGGGGCCAGGTTGCGCAGTATTTT,CAIRDPGLAGGQVAQYF
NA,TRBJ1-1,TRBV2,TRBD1,TGTGCCAGCAGCCCCGGACAGGGGGTGTTGAACACTGAAGCTTTCTTT,CASSPGQGVLNTEAFF
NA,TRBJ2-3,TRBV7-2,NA,TGTGCCAGCAGGGTTGTGGGGCGGGCCACAGATACGCAGTATTTT,CASRVVGRATDTQYF
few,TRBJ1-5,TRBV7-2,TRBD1,TGTGCCAGCAGCGCAGCCGGGACAGGGTATCAGCCCCAGCATTTT,CASSAAGTGYQPQHF
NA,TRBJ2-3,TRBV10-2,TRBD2,TGCGCCAGCAGTGACTTAGCGGGGGCCAGCACAGGTACGCAGTATTTT,CASSDLAGASTGTQYF
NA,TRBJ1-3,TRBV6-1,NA,TGTGCCAGCAGTGAAGGGGTTTTATACACCATATATTTT,CASSEGVLYTIYF
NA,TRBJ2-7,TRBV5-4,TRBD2,TGTGCCAGCAGCCCTAGGACTAGCGGGGACCACGAGCAGTACTTC,CASSPRTSGDHEQYF
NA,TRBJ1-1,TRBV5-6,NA,TGTGCCAGCAGCTTGGAGGGCGGGGGCACTGAAGCTTTCTTT,CASSLEGGGTEAFF
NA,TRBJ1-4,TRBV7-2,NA,TGTGCCAGCAGCTCCCCCGGGGGTGAAAAACTGTTTTTT,CASSSPGGEKLFF
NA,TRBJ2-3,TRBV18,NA,TGTGCCAGCTCAGCACCGGGATCACTCACAGATACGCAGTATTTT,CASSAPGSLTDTQYF
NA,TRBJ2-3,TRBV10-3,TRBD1,TGTGCCATCAGTGCTCGGGCAGGGGGCGGAGATACGCAGTATTTT,CAISARAGGGDTQYF